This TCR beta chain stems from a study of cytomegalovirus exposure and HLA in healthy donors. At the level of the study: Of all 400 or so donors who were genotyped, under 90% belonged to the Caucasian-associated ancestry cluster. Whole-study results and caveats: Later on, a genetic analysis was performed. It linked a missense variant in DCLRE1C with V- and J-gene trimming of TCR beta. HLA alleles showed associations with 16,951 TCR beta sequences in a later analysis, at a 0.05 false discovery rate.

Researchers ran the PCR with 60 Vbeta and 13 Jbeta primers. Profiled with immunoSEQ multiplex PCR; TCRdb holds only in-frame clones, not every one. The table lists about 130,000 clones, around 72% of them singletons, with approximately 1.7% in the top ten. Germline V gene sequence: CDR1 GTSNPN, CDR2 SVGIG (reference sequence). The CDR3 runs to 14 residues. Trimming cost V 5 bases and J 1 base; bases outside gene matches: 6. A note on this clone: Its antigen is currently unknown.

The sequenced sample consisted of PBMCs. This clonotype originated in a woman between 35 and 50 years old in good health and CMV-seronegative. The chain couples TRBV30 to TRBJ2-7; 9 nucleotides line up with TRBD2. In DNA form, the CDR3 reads TGTGCCTGGCGTCTAGCGGGAAGGTCCTACGAGCAGTACTTC. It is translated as CAWRLAGRSYEQYF.